This T cell receptor beta chain was obtained from a study of blood T cells in healthy people across ages. Regarding the study as a whole: Estimates of diversity drawn from one million T cells were considered underestimates.

Primed by a sample-barcoded 5' primer and a J-beta primer mix, a second PCR proceeded for about 7 to 11 cycles. MiXCR, applied by TCRdb to the 5' RACE reads, yields one record per CDR3 protein. The sample lists fewer than 900,000 distinct CDR3 sequences; roughly 41% were seen once. Each donor had roughly 10 milliliters of peripheral blood drawn. Isolating PBMCs gave at least 6 million of these cells per sample. This clonotype turned up a few times. Antigen: not known. Losses at the gene ends were 7 bases for V and 0 bases for J; bases not matched to a gene: 4. The CDR3 has 14 amino acids. CDR1 and CDR2 from the germline V gene are MGHDK and SYGVNS.

The rearrangement uses TRBV25-1 and TRBJ2-3, with 7 positions matching TRBD2. Specimen: blood. The sequence derives from an older woman in good health. The CDR3 here is CASTGAGSTDTQYF. Here the CDR3 DNA reads TGTGCCAGCACTGGAGCGGGGAGCACAGATACGCAGTATTTT.